This T cell receptor beta chain comes out of a study of graft-versus-host responses after intestinal transplantation. The method was immunoSEQ multiplex PCR; TCRdb's version includes in-frame clones alone and lacks a portion of them. The sample includes some 90,000 clones, 92% seen only once; the top ten take 0.3% to 0.35%. The V end lost 1 base, the J end lost 6 bases, and 16 bases lay between the germline ends. The CDR3 is 15 amino acids. Germline assignment: CDR1 SGHTS and CDR2 YDEGEE. Details on this clone: Its cognate antigen is unknown.

This chain links TRBV5-8 with TRBJ1-1, with D hard to call. The sequence was collected from a human donor who received an intestinal transplant. Sequenced here: unstimulated CD4+ T cells sorted from spleen or lymph node cells, sampled before intestinal transplant. For the CDR3, the DNA is TGTGCCAGCAGCTTGACCCCATACCCATACTCTGAAGCTTTCTTT. As protein: CASSLTPYPYSEAFF. Using reference TRBV5-8 and TRBJ1-1 for the parts outside the CDR3, the full variable domain is EAGVTQSPTHLIKTRGQQATLRCSPISGHTSVYWYQQALGLGLQFLLWYDEGEERNRGNFPPRFSGRQFPNYSSELNVNALELEDSALYLCASSLTPYPYSEAFFGQGTRLTVV.